The 14 T cell receptor beta chains in this list originate from one sample, sequenced in a study of cytotoxic CD8 clonotypes in ibrutinib-treated CLL. Produced via immunoSEQ multiplex PCR; TCRdb's table is partial and in-frame only. The profile shows approximately 70,000 clones, 75% to 85% of them singletons. Sequenced here: PBMCs, sampled at disease progression, from a patient treated with ibrutinib. The receptors were sampled from a human donor with chronic lymphocytic leukemia.

The chain links TRBV5-1 to TRBJ1-1; D gene ambiguous. Trimming cost V 4 bases and J 1 base, with 11 bases left between them. The CDR3 has 14 residues. Germline V gene data show CDR1 as SGHRS and CDR2 as YFSETQ. CDR3: CASSPWGGNTEAFF. CDR3 DNA: TGCGCCAGCAGCCCTTGGGGTGGGAACACTGAAGCTTTCTTT.

The chain joins TRBV6-5 to TRBJ2-3; D possibly uses TRBD1 or TRBD2 (7 bases each). CDR3 length: 15 residues. CDR1 is MNHEY and CDR2 is SVGAGI in the germline V gene. V was shortened by 10 bases and J by 5 bases, with 22 bases between the two germline ends. CDR3 amino acids: CATRGSQGGGDTQYF. CDR3 DNA sequence: TGTGCCACCCGTGGCTCTCAGGGGGGGGGAGATACGCAGTATTTT.

The chain links TRBV6-5 to TRBJ2-7; 9 nucleotides line up with TRBD2. The CDR3 runs to 14 residues. Germline values: CDR1 MNHEY, CDR2 SVGAGI. Unmatched junction bases numbered 9, after V lost 6 bases and J lost 6 bases. In DNA, the CDR3 is TGTGCCAGCAGCCTCCAAGGCGGGAGGGGCGAGCAGTACTTC. It translates to CASSLQGGRGEQYF.

The rearrangement uses TRBV28 and TRBJ2-7; no definite D call. Trimming cost V 3 bases and J 2 bases, with 11 bases left between them. Germline assignment: CDR1 MDHEN and CDR2 SYDVKM. The CDR3 has 14 residues. The chain's CDR3 is CASSFIGRTYEQYF. Written as DNA, the CDR3 is TGTGCCAGCAGTTTTATCGGCAGGACCTACGAGCAGTACTTC.

The rearrangement links TRBV11-3 to TRBJ2-2, with 8 bases aligning to TRBD1. CDR3 length: 15 residues. The V gene's germline CDR1 is SGHNT and CDR2 YENEEA. V was clipped by 5 bases and J by 2 bases; unmatched bases: 4. This CDR3 reads CASSGGQVNTGELFF. CDR3 sequence (DNA): TGTGCCAGCAGCGGGGGACAGGTCAACACCGGGGAGCTGTTTTTT.

The chain uses TRBV2 and TRBJ1-2; D uncertain. Trimming removed 8 bases at V and 8 bases at J, with 9 bases between. The CDR3 is 10 amino acids. CDR1 and CDR2 (germline): SNHLY, FYNNEI. This chain's CDR3 is CASSSPGYTF. DNA for the CDR3: TGTGCCAGCTCGTCCCCAGGCTACACCTTC.

The rearrangement links TRBV11-2 to TRBJ1-6, with D unresolved. The CDR3 extends over 13 amino acids. With 2 bases removed from V and 13 bases from J, the gap between germline ends came to 12 bases. Germline CDR1 SGHAT, CDR2 FQNNGV. This chain's CDR3 is CASSLSDITPLHF. The CDR3 bases are TGTGCCAGCAGCTTAAGCGACATAACTCCCCTCCACTTT. Together with reference TRBV11-2 and TRBJ1-6, the CDR3 gives the full variable domain: EAGVAQSPRYKIIEKRQSVAFWCNPISGHATLYWYQQILGQGPKLLIQFQNNGVVDDSQLPKDRFSAERLKGVDSTLKIQPAKLEDSAVYLCASSLSDITPLHFGNGTRLTVT.

This chain connects TRBV2 to TRBJ2-7, with 14 positions matching TRBD2. V shed 5 bases and J 7 bases; nucleotides not matched to a gene: 22. The germline V gene encodes CDR1 SNHLY and CDR2 FYNNEI. The CDR3 has 20 residues. This CDR3 is CASSSALERLAGGKFGEQYF. CDR3 nucleotides: TGTGCCAGCAGTTCAGCCCTTGAGAGACTAGCGGGGGGGAAATTTGGGGAGCAGTACTTC. The variable domain in full, completed from reference TRBV2 and TRBJ2-7, reads EPEVTQTPSHQVTQMGQEVILRCVPISNHLYFYWYRQILGQKVEFLVSFYNNEISEKSEIFDDQFSVERPDGSNFTLKIRSTKLEDSAMYFCASSSALERLAGGKFGEQYFGPGTRLTVT.

V and J are TRBV2 and TRBJ1-3; D not resolved. This CDR3 spans 14 amino acids. The V gene's germline CDR1 is SNHLY and CDR2 FYNNEI. Trimming took off 4 bases at V and 4 bases at J, with 11 bases between the two ends. CDR3 sequence (DNA): TGTGCCAGCAGTGCGGGCGCCCGAGGAAACACCATATATTTT. Translating it yields CASSAGARGNTIYF.

This clone was picked up a small number of times. The V call is TRBV10-3, the J call TRBJ2-1; D call uncertain. Germline V gives CDR1 ENHRY, CDR2 SYGVKD. V lost 4 bases, J lost 5 bases, and 12 bases lay in between. There are 14 residues in the CDR3. The DNA of the CDR3 is TGTGCCATCAGTGTAAGACACGTCAACAATGAGCAGTTCTTC. Residues: CAISVRHVNNEQFF.

The chain employs TRBV5-8 and TRBJ1-5; no firm D call. Per the germline V gene, CDR1 is SGHTS and CDR2 is YDEGEE. The CDR3 length is 18 residues. V lost 0 bases and J 4 bases, leaving 20 bases between the germline ends. The CDR3 coding sequence is TGTGCCAGCAGCTTGGGTAATCTCTTCGGACGGGAGAATCAGCCCCAGCATTTT. This translates into CASSLGNLFGRENQPQHF.

J is TRBJ2-3 and V is TRBV4-1; D might be TRBD1 or TRBD2, each matching 5 bases. From germline, CDR1 is MGHRA and CDR2 YSYEKL. There are 15 residues in the CDR3. V gave up 0 bases and J gave up 8 bases, with 15 bases separating them. The CDR3 here is CASSQDRGGGATQYF. CDR3 DNA sequence: TGCGCCAGCAGCCAAGATCGTGGAGGTGGGGCTACGCAGTATTTT.

This chain links TRBV6-4 with TRBJ2-1; 10 nucleotides align to TRBD1. The V segment lost 6 bases and the J segment 9 bases; nucleotides outside the gene matches: 14. The CDR3 totals 16 residues. The V gene's germline CDR1 is MRHNA and CDR2 SNTAGT. The CDR3 spells CASSLTPGTGVTEQFF. For the CDR3, the DNA is TGTGCCAGCAGCCTCACCCCCGGGACAGGGGTTACTGAGCAGTTCTTC.

This clone showed up just once. The rearrangement links TRBV9 to TRBJ2-1; the D is unclear. V lost 0 bases to trimming and J lost 10 bases, with 11 bases between them. Per germline, CDR1 SGDLS and CDR2 YYNGEE. The CDR3 has 13 residues. Here the CDR3 reads CASSVVEISEQFF. CDR3 nucleotide sequence: TGTGCCAGCAGCGTAGTAGAAATTAGCGAGCAGTTCTTC.